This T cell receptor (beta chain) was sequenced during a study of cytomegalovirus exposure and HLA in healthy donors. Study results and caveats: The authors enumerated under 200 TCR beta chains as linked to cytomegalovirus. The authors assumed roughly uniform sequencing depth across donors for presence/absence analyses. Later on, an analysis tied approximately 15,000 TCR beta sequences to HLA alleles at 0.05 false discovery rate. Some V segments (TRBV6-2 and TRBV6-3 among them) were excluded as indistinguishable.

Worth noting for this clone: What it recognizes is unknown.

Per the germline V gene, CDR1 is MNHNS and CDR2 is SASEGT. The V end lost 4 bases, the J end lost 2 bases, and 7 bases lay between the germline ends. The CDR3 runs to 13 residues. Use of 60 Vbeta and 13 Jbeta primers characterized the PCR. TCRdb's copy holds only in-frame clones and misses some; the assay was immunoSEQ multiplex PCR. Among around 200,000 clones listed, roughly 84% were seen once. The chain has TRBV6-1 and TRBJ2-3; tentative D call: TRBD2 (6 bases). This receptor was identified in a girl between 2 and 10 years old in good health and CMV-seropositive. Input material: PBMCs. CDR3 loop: CASSAGVTDTQYF. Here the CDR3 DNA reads TGTGCCAGCAGTGCGGGGGTCACAGATACGCAGTATTTT.